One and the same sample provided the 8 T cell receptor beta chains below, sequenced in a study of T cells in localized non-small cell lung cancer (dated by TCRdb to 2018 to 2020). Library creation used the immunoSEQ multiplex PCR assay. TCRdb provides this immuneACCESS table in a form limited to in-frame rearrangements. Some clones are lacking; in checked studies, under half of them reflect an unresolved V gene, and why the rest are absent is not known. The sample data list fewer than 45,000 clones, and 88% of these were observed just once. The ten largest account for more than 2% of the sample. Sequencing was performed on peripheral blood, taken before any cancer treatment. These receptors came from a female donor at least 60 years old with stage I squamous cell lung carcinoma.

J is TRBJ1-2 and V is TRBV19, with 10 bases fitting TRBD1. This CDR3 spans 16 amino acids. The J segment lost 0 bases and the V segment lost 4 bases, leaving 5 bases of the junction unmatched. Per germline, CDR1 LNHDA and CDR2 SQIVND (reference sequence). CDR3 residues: CASSRDRGRSNYGYTF. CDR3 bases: TGTGCCAGTAGTAGGGACAGGGGACGTTCTAACTATGGCTACACCTTC.

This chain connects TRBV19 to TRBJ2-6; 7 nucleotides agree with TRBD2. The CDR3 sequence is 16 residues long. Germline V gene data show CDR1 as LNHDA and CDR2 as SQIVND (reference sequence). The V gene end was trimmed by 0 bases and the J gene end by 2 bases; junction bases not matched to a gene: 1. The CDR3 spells CASSIDAGAGANVLTF. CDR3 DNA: TGTGCCAGTAGTATAGACGCGGGGGCTGGGGCCAACGTCCTGACTTTC.

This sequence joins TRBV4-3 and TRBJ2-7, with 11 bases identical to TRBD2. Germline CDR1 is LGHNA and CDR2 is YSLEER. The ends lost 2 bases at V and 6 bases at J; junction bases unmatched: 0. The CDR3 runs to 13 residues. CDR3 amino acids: CASSQTSGSEQYF. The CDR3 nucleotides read TGCGCCAGCAGCCAAACTAGCGGGAGCGAGCAGTACTTC.

The CDR3 nucleotides are TGTGCCAGTAGTCTGACCCGGGGGACAGGGGAAGAGACCCAGTACTTC. It encodes CASSLTRGTGEETQYF. The gene calls are TRBV19 and TRBJ2-5, with TRBD1 identical over 10 bases. Unmatched junction bases numbered 9, after V lost 5 bases and J lost 3 bases. Germline V lookup: CDR1 LNHDA, CDR2 SQIVND (reference sequence). This CDR3 region has 16 residues.

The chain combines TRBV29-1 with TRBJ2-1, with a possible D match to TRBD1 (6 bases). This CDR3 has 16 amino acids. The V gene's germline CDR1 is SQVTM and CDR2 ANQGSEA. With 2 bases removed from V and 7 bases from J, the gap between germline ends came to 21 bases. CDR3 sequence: CSVEIPGAEALNEQFF. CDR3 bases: TGCAGCGTTGAAATCCCAGGGGCGGAAGCCTTGAATGAGCAGTTCTTC.

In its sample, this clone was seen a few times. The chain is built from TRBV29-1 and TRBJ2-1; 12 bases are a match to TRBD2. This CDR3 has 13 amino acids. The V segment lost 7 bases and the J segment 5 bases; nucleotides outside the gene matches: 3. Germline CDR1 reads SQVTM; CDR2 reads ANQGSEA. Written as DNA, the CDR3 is TGCAGCGCCCGACTAGCGGGAGACAATGAGCAGTTCTTC. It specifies CSARLAGDNEQFF.

The CDR3 region is CASSLPGGEETQYF. The CDR3 bases are TGTGCCAGCAGCTTGCCGGGGGGGGAAGAGACCCAGTACTTC. The gene calls are TRBV5-4 and TRBJ2-5, with 8 bases fitting TRBD2. This CDR3 comprises 14 residues. The germline V gene has CDR1 SGHNT and CDR2 YYREEE (reference sequence). The V segment lost 1 base and the J segment 3 bases; nucleotides outside the gene matches: 2.

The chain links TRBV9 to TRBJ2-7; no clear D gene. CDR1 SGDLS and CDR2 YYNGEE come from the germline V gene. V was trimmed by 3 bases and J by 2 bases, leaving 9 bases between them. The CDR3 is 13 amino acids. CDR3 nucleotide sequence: TGTGCCAGCAGCGCCGGTCTTACCTACGAGCAGTACTTC. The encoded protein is CASSAGLTYEQYF.